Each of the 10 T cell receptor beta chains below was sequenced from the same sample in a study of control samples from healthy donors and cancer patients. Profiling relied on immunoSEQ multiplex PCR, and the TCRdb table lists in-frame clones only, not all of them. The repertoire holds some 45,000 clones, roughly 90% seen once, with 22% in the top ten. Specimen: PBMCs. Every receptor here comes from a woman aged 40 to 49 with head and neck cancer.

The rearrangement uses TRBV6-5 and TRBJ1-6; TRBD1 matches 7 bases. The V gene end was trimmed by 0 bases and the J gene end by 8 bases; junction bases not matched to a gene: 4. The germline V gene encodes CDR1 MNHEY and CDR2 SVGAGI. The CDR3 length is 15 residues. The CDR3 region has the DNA TGTGCCAGCAGTTACTCGGACAGGACGTATTCACCCCTCCACTTT. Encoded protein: CASSYSDRTYSPLHF.

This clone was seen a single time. The CDR3 DNA reads TGTGCCAGCAGTCCCCGGACAGGGAACACCGGGGAGCTGTTTTTT. It encodes CASSPRTGNTGELFF. The genes are TRBV28 and TRBJ2-2; the match to TRBD1 covers 7 bases. Trimming cost V 5 bases and J 1 base; bases outside gene matches: 4. This CDR3 has 15 residues. Germline CDR1 and CDR2: MDHEN and SYDVKM.

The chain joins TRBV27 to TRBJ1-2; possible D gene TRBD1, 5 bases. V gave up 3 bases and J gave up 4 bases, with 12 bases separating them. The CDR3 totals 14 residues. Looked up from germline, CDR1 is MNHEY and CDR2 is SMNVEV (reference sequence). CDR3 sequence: CASSFSGKGYGYTF. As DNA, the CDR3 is TGTGCCAGCAGTTTCTCAGGGAAGGGCTATGGCTACACCTTC.

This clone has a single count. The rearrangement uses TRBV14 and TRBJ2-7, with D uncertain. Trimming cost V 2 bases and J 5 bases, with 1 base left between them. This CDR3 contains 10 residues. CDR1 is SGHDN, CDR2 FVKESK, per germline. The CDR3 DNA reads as TGTGCCAGCAGCCAACACGAGCAGTACTTC. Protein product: CASSQHEQYF.

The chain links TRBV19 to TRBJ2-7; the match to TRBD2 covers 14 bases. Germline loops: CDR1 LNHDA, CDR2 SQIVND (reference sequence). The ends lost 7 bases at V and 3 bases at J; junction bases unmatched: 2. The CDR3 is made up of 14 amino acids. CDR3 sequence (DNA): TGTGCCAGTACCGGACTAGCGGGAGGCTACGAGCAGTACTTC. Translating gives CASTGLAGGYEQYF.

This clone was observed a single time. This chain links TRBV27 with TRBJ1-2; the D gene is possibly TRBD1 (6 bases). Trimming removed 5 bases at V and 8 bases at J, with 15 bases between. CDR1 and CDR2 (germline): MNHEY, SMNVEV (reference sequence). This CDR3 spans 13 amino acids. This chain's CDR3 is CASSPRRGQGYTF. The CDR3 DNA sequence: TGTGCCAGCAGTCCGCGACGGGGGCAGGGCTACACCTTC.

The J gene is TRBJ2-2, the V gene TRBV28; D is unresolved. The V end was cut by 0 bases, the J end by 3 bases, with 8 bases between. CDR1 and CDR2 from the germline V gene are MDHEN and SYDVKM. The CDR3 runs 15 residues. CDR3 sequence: CASSLWQSHTGELFF. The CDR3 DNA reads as TGTGCCAGCAGTTTATGGCAGTCACACACCGGGGAGCTGTTTTTT.

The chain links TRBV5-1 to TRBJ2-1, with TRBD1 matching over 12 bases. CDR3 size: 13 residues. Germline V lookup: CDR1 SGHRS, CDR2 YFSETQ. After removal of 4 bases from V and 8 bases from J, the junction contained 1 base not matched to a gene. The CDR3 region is CASSRDRGHEQFF. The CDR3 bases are TGCGCCAGCAGCCGGGACAGGGGGCATGAGCAGTTCTTC. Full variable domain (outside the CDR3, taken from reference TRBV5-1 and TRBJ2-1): KAGVTQTPRYLIKTRGQQVTLSCSPISGHRSVSWYQQTPGQGLQFLFEYFSETQRNKGNFPGRFSGRQFSNSRSEMNVSTLELGDSALYLCASSRDRGHEQFFGPGTRLTVL.

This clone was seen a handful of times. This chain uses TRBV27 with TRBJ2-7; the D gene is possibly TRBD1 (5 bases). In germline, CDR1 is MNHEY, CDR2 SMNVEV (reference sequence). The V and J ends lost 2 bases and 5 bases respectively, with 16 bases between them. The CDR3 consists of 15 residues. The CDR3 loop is CASSLGAAGHNEQYF. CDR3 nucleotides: TGTGCCAGCAGTTTAGGCGCAGCAGGGCACAACGAGCAGTACTTC.

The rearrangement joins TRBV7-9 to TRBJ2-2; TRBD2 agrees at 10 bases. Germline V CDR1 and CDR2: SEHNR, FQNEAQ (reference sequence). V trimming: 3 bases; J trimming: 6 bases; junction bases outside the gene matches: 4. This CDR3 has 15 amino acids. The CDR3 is CASSFRAGGAGELFF. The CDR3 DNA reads TGTGCCAGCAGCTTTAGAGCGGGAGGGGCCGGGGAGCTGTTTTTT.